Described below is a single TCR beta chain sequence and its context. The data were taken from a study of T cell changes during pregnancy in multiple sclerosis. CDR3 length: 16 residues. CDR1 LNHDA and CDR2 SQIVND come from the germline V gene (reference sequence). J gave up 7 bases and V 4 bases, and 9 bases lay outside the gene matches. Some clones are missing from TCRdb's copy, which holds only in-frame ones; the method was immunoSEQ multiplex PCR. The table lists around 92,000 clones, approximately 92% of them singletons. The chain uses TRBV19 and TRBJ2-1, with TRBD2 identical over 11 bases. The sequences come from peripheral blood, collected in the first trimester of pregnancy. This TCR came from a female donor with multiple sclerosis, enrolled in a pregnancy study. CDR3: CASSNLAGGLRNEQFF. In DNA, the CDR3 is TGTGCCAGTAGTAATCTAGCGGGGGGTCTAAGGAATGAGCAGTTCTTC.